The clone carrying this TCR beta chain has just one count. These data come from a study of OX40 agonist ivuxolimab in advanced cancers. Trimming removed 6 bases from V and 5 bases from J, with 4 bases in between. The CDR3 is made up of 11 amino acids. Germline V gene data show CDR1 as KGHSH and CDR2 as LQKENI. Assay: immunoSEQ multiplex PCR; the TCRdb copy retains only in-frame clones and omits some. The table lists nearly 20,000 clones, roughly four fifths of them singletons. Specimen: CD4+ or CD8+ T cells sorted from blood, collected in a trial of the OX40 agonist ivuxolimab. This sequence originates from an adult with an advanced solid tumor such as melanoma, head and neck, liver or kidney cancer. The rearrangement joins TRBV18 to TRBJ2-2; no clear D. The CDR3 region has the DNA TGTGCCAGCTCGGAAACCGGGGAGCTGTTTTTT. Translating it yields CASSETGELFF.